These 10 T cell receptor beta chains originate from one sample sequenced in a study of T cells in localized non-small cell lung cancer. The table came from immunoSEQ multiplex PCR; TCRdb's copy has only in-frame clones and leaves some out. This table has tens of thousands of clones, around 90% appearing once. Sequences were derived from peripheral blood mononuclear cells, sampled before any cancer treatment. All receptors derive from a female donor of 60 years or more with stage II lung adenocarcinoma.

This chain connects TRBV18 to TRBJ2-5; 15 bases fit TRBD2. Per germline, CDR1 KGHSH and CDR2 LQKENI. The length of the CDR3 is 18 residues. V lost 3 bases, J lost 4 bases, and 9 bases stayed unmatched. CDR3 coding DNA: TGTGCCAGCTCACCTCCCGGACTAGCGGGAGGGCCGGGAGAGACCCAGTACTTC. This encodes CASSPPGLAGGPGETQYF. Full variable domain (remainder filled in from reference TRBV18 and TRBJ2-5): NAGVMQNPRHLVRRRGQEARLRCSPMKGHSHVYWYRQLPEEGLKFMVYLQKENIIDESGMPKERFSAEFPKEGPSILRIQQVVRGDSAAYFCASSPPGLAGGPGETQYFGPGTRLLVL.

The chain combines TRBV4-3 with TRBJ1-1; D is unresolved. This CDR3 has 14 amino acids. The germline gives CDR1 LGHNA, CDR2 YSLEER. V was clipped by 1 base and J by 1 base, with 7 bases between them. The CDR3 here is CASSQAAENTEAFF. The CDR3 DNA follows: TGCGCCAGCAGCCAAGCCGCAGAGAACACTGAAGCTTTCTTT.

This clone was recorded a few times. The chain couples TRBV4-2 to TRBJ1-4; 9 bases fit TRBD1. Trimming removed 4 bases from V and 6 bases from J; junction bases left unmatched: 9. The CDR3 extends over 16 amino acids. Germline V gene data show CDR1 as LGHNA and CDR2 as YNFKEQ. The CDR3 DNA reads TGTGCCAGCAGCCCGTATGAGGGACAGGGAGATGAAAAACTGTTTTTT. Translating it yields CASSPYEGQGDEKLFF.

The rearrangement links TRBV5-1 to TRBJ2-3, with TRBD1 as a possible D gene (7 bases). V was clipped by 0 bases and J by 3 bases, with 17 bases between them. CDR3 size: 17 residues. Germline CDR1 SGHRS, CDR2 YFSETQ. The CDR3 region has the DNA TGCGCCAGCAGCTTGGCGAGGGAGGCCAGGGGGACAGATACGCAGTATTTT. This codes for CASSLAREARGTDTQYF.

The chain recombines TRBV7-2 with TRBJ2-1; 8 positions agree with TRBD2. This CDR3 region has 15 residues. Germline V lookup: CDR1 SGHTA, CDR2 FQGNSA. Trimming took 0 bases from V and 8 from J; bases not matched to a gene: 6. CDR3 sequence: CASSLARGGQDEQFF. The CDR3 DNA follows: TGTGCCAGCAGCTTAGCCCGGGGGGGCCAGGATGAGCAGTTCTTC. Complete variable domain (other parts from reference TRBV7-2 and TRBJ2-1): GAGVSQSPSNKVTEKGKDVELRCDPISGHTALYWYRQSLGQGLEFLIYFQGNSAPDKSGLPSDRFSAERTGGSVSTLTIQRTQQEDSAVYLCASSLARGGQDEQFFGPGTRLTVL.

J is TRBJ2-3 and V is TRBV28; D call uncertain. Trimming stripped 3 bases from V and 6 bases from J, with 19 bases between. This CDR3 contains 16 residues. Germline values: CDR1 MDHEN, CDR2 SYDVKM. For the CDR3, the DNA is TGTGCCAGCAGTTTGGGGATCACGGCTCGAGGCGATACGCAGTATTTT. Translating it yields CASSLGITARGDTQYF.

The chain couples TRBV5-4 to TRBJ2-1; D is possibly TRBD1 (6 bases). Germline values: CDR1 SGHNT, CDR2 YYREEE (reference sequence). Trimming left V 3 bases short and J 6 bases short, with 13 bases between. CDR3 length equals 14 residues. CDR3 nucleotides: TGTGCCAGCAGCTCACAGGGTGAAGTCAATGAGCAGTTCTTC. Amino acid sequence: CASSSQGEVNEQFF. The full variable domain, completed using reference TRBV5-4 and TRBJ2-1, is ETGVTQSPTHLIKTRGQQVTLRCSSQSGHNTVSWYQQALGQGPQFIFQYYREEENGRGNFPPRFSGLQFPNYSSELNVNALELDDSALYLCASSSQGEVNEQFFGPGTRLTVL.

The V call is TRBV7-2, the J call TRBJ1-2, with D hard to call. Trimming took 2 bases from V and 1 from J, leaving 17 bases between them. CDR3 length: 17 residues. Germline CDR1 SGHTA, CDR2 FQGNSA. DNA of the CDR3: TGTGCCAGCAGCTTATATGCTGGGTTCGCTCTTAACTATGGCTACACCTTC. Its translation is CASSLYAGFALNYGYTF.

This clone was picked up one time. The CDR3 loop reads CASSGPSGDSYNEQFF. The CDR3 nucleotides are TGTGCCAGCAGTGGACCTAGCGGAGATTCCTACAATGAGCAGTTCTTC. The chain recombines TRBV9 with TRBJ2-1; 7 bases align to TRBD2. With V trimmed by 5 bases and J by 1 base, 9 bases remained unmatched. CDR3 length: 16 amino acids. Germline assignment: CDR1 SGDLS and CDR2 YYNGEE.

The rearrangement links TRBV30 to TRBJ1-4; possible D gene TRBD1, 5 bases. CDR3 size: 16 residues. Trimming stripped 5 bases from V and 3 bases from J, with 19 bases between. CDR1 and CDR2 (germline): GTSNPN, SVGIG (reference sequence). Here the CDR3 DNA reads TGTGCCTGGGACGTTGGGGGAGCGGGTGCTAATGAAAAACTGTTTTTT. Its protein is CAWDVGGAGANEKLFF.